The following is a T cell receptor (beta chain) sequence with its context. Its antigen is currently unknown. The data stem from a study of naive CD8 T cells in extremely preterm neonates. Libraries were prepared by immunoSEQ multiplex PCR; TCRdb keeps only in-frame clonotypes and omits some of them. The table has 8,000 or so clones, 95% to 98% seen once. Findings and caveats of the study: Relative to older groups, preterm infants had shorter, less trimmed CDR3s with fewer N additions. Preterm neonates had significantly lower iChao1 richness than other age groups.

The CDR3 is made up of 16 amino acids. The V and J ends lost 5 bases and 2 bases, in that order; junction bases with no gene match: 9. CDR1 is SEHNR and CDR2 is FQNEAQ in the germline V gene (reference sequence). Without labor or membrane rupture, elective cesareans at roughly 37-41 weeks supplied term cord blood. The specimen sequenced was naive CD8+ T cells from cord blood. The source is a newborn in good health. The V gene is TRBV7-9, the J gene TRBJ2-3, with 8 bases lining up with TRBD1. The CDR3 DNA is TGTGCCAGCAGCCTGCCAGGGGGCGACTTCACAGATACGCAGTATTTT. It yields the protein CASSLPGGDFTDTQYF. Complete variable domain (other parts from reference TRBV7-9 and TRBJ2-3): DTGVSQNPRHKITKRGQNVTFRCDPISEHNRLYWYRQTLGQGPEFLTYFQNEAQLEKSRLLSDRFSAERPKGSFSTLEIQRTEQGDSAMYLCASSLPGGDFTDTQYFGPGTRLTVL.